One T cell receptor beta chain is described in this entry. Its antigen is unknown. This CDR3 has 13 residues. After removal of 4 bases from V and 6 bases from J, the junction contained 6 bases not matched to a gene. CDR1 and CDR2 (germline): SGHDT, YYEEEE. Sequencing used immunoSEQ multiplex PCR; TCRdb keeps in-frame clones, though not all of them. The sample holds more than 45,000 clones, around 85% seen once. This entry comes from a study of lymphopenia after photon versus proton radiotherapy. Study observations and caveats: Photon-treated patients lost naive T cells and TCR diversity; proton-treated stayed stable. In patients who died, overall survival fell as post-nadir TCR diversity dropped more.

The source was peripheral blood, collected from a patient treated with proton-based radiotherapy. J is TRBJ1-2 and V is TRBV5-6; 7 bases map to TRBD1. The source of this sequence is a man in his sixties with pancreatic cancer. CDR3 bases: TGTGCCAGCAGCCGACGACAGGGTCATGGCTACACCTTC. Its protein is CASSRRQGHGYTF.